What follows are 9 T cell receptor beta chains derived from one specimen sequenced in a study of T cells after yellow fever vaccination. TCRdb reanalysed the 5' RACE reads using MiXCR and keeps one entry per CDR3 protein. The sample consists of 50,000 to 60,000 distinct CDR3 sequences, 5.5% to 6% of them appearing once. Sequencing used PBMCs, either bulk or a sorted T-cell subset (CD4+, CD8+, memory, or dextramer-sorted; not recorded which), obtained on the day of the yellow fever booster vaccination. These receptors all come from a man aged 18-30 years who received the YFV17D yellow fever vaccine.

This clonotype has more than one count but fewer than ten. The V and J genes are TRBV11-2 and TRBJ1-6; TRBD1 matches 7 bases. With V trimmed by 4 bases and J by 9 bases, 6 bases remained unmatched. Germline values: CDR1 SGHAT, CDR2 FQNNGV. This CDR3 has 14 amino acids. DNA of the CDR3: TGTGCCAGCAGCTCGGGACAGTGGGGTTCACCCCTCCACTTT. Translated, it gives CASSSGQWGSPLHF.

This clonotype has just one count. The chain combines TRBV9 with TRBJ2-3, with D possibly TRBD2 on 5 matching bases. The CDR3 runs to 16 residues. Germline assignment: CDR1 SGDLS and CDR2 YYNGEE. Trimming removed 6 bases from V and 1 base from J, with 18 bases in between. The CDR3 sequence: CASTEEGVVGTDTQYF. CDR3 DNA: TGTGCCAGCACTGAAGAGGGAGTGGTAGGCACAGATACGCAGTATTTT. The variable domain in full, with the rest retrieved from reference TRBV9 and TRBJ2-3, is DSGVTQTPKHLITATGQRVTLRCSPRSGDLSVYWYQQSLDQGLQFLIQYYNGEERAKGNILERFSAQQFPDLHSELNLSSLELGDSALYFCASTEEGVVGTDTQYFGPGTRLTVL.

At least ten counts were recorded for this clonotype. This sequence joins TRBV7-3 and TRBJ2-1; D is unresolved. The ends were cut back, 5 bases at V and 5 bases at J, with 28 bases in the middle. CDR1 is SGHTA, CDR2 FQGTGA, per germline. The CDR3 extends over 19 amino acids. CDR3 in amino acids: CASSLRPIKAVGTNNEQFF. The CDR3 DNA reads as TGTGCCAGCAGCCTTCGCCCGATAAAGGCGGTAGGTACCAACAATGAGCAGTTCTTC.

This chain joins TRBV6-6 and TRBJ1-5, with D perhaps matching TRBD1 (5 bases). Trimming stripped 6 bases from V and 7 bases from J, with 16 bases between. Per germline, CDR1 MNHNY and CDR2 SVGAGI (reference sequence). This CDR3 spans 14 amino acids. Here the CDR3 DNA reads TGTGCCAGCAGCAAGGGACGGCAAGTCCAGCCCCAGCATTTT. This sequence encodes CASSKGRQVQPQHF.

The sample holds many counts of this clonotype. The chain recombines TRBV9 with TRBJ2-3, with unresolved D. The germline V gene encodes CDR1 SGDLS and CDR2 YYNGEE. V lost 0 bases and J lost 1, with 3 bases in between. This CDR3 has 13 residues. The CDR3 region has the DNA TGTGCCAGCAGCGTAGGAGGCACAGATACGCAGTATTTT. Encoded protein: CASSVGGTDTQYF.

This clonotype was detected ten times or more. The chain joins TRBV7-9 to TRBJ1-2; 8 bases are shared with TRBD1. The length of the CDR3 is 16 residues. V shed 1 base, J shed 2 bases, and the junction held 6 bases outside the gene matches. Looked up from germline, CDR1 is SEHNR and CDR2 is FQNEAQ (reference sequence). The CDR3 is CASSLGQGARNYGYTF. Here the CDR3 DNA reads TGTGCCAGCAGCTTAGGGCAGGGGGCACGCAACTATGGCTACACCTTC.

This clonotype appeared many times. The rearrangement joins TRBV6-2 or TRBV6-3 to TRBJ2-1, with 10 nucleotides matching TRBD2. The J segment lost 2 bases and the V segment lost 7 bases, leaving 20 bases of the junction unmatched. The germline CDR1 and CDR2 sequences are MNHEY and SVGEGT. The CDR3 consists of 20 residues. The CDR3 region has the DNA TGTGCCAGCACCTACCTGATGGGTAGCGGGGGGTCCCTAACCTACAATGAGCAGTTCTTC. Amino acid sequence: CASTYLMGSGGSLTYNEQFF.

This clonotype was seen only a few times. This chain joins TRBV27 and TRBJ2-7; D assignment may be TRBD1 or TRBD2 (5 bases each). Germline CDR1 is MNHEY and CDR2 is SMNVEV (reference sequence). This CDR3 has 14 residues. Trimming pared 5 bases from V and 2 bases from J, leaving 13 bases between. As DNA, the CDR3 is TGTGCCAGCAGTCCACGGGGCGGCCCCTACGAGCAGTACTTC. This translates into CASSPRGGPYEQYF.

This clonotype has a count of ten or more. This chain joins TRBV28 and TRBJ2-1; D might be TRBD1 (5 bases). The ends were cut back, 6 bases at V and 0 bases at J, with 15 bases in the middle. Germline V gene data show CDR1 as MDHEN and CDR2 as SYDVKM. The length of the CDR3 is 16 residues. The CDR3 DNA reads TGTGCCAGCAGCCTAGTAACAGGCAGCTCCTACAATGAGCAGTTCTTC. Translation gives CASSLVTGSSYNEQFF.